This T cell receptor (beta chain) was sequenced for a study of T cells after somatic rescue of genetic block. Trimming removed 2 bases from V and 3 bases from J, with 8 bases in between. CDR1 and CDR2 from the germline V gene are KGHSH and LQKENI. The CDR3 has 13 amino acids. Measured with immunoSEQ multiplex PCR; TCRdb has only the in-frame clones, and not every one. This table has 45,000 to 55,000 clones, 96% appearing once. The gene calls are TRBV18 and TRBJ2-7, with no clear D. The specimen sequenced was peripheral blood mononuclear cells (PBMCs). The sequence came from a child under two years old. The CDR3 is CASSPGRGYEQYF. DNA of the CDR3: TGTGCCAGCTCACCAGGGCGCGGCTACGAGCAGTACTTC.